The 17 T cell receptor beta chains in this list originate from one sample, sequenced in a study of T cell changes during pregnancy in multiple sclerosis. Assay: immunoSEQ multiplex PCR; the TCRdb copy retains only in-frame clones and omits some. The sample has about 21,000 clones, more than 85% seen once. The material sequenced was CD4+ T cells from peripheral blood mononuclear cells, taken in the third trimester of pregnancy. The receptors shown here come from a female donor with multiple sclerosis, enrolled in a pregnancy study.

The chain employs TRBV10-3 and TRBJ1-6; D perhaps matches TRBD1 (6 bases). V dropped 4 bases and J dropped 10 bases, with 20 bases sitting between them. This CDR3 is built from 16 residues. Germline assignment: CDR1 ENHRY and CDR2 SYGVKD. In DNA form, the CDR3 reads TGTGCCATCAGTGCGCGGGGGGCTGATGTAGAATCACCCCTCCACTTT. Translating gives CAISARGADVESPLHF.

The chain couples TRBV4-1 to TRBJ2-7, with no clear D. The length of the CDR3 is 12 residues. Germline V gene data show CDR1 as MGHRA and CDR2 as YSYEKL. Trimming stripped 3 bases from V and 6 bases from J, with 9 bases between. The CDR3 protein is CASSHPRLEQYF. CDR3 nucleotide sequence: TGCGCCAGCAGCCACCCCAGACTCGAGCAGTACTTC.

V is TRBV10-3 and J is TRBJ2-3; 9 nucleotides agree with TRBD1. The J segment lost 0 bases and the V segment lost 5 bases, leaving 6 bases of the junction unmatched. Germline values: CDR1 ENHRY, CDR2 SYGVKD. The CDR3 has 16 amino acids. CDR3 sequence: CAISSQGAFSTDTQYF. The DNA of the CDR3 is TGTGCCATCAGTTCACAGGGGGCCTTTAGCACAGATACGCAGTATTTT.

In nucleotides, the CDR3 is TGTGCCAGCAAACTAAGCGGAGAGGCCATATATTTT. As protein: CASKLSGEAIYF. J is TRBJ1-3 and V is TRBV2; D is ambiguous. Germline CDR1 SNHLY, CDR2 FYNNEI. This CDR3 has 12 amino acids. Trimming shortened V by 7 bases and J by 11 bases, and 15 bases separated the two germline ends.

This clone showed up just once. The chain couples TRBV7-9 to TRBJ2-1; possibly TRBD2 for D (6 bases). CDR3 size: 14 residues. Germline CDR1 reads SEHNR; CDR2 reads FQNEAQ (reference sequence). Trimming stripped 4 bases from V and 6 bases from J, with 13 bases between. CDR3 nucleotides: TGTGCCAGCAGCTCACCTCGGGGGTTCAATGAGCAGTTCTTC. This translates into CASSSPRGFNEQFF.

V is TRBV10-3 and J is TRBJ1-4; 8 positions agree with TRBD1. The germline V gene encodes CDR1 ENHRY and CDR2 SYGVKD. Unmatched junction bases numbered 16, after V lost 6 bases and J lost 7 bases. The CDR3 is 17 residues long. The CDR3, as DNA: TGTGCCATCAGCGCTCAGATTCAGGGGGCGCGGGGTGAAAAACTGTTTTTT. Its protein product is CAISAQIQGARGEKLFF.

The CDR3 reads CASTLAGQETQYF. The CDR3 nucleotides are TGTGCCAGCACGTTAGCGGGTCAAGAGACCCAGTACTTC. This rearrangement joins TRBV6-6 to TRBJ2-5, with 7 bases aligning to TRBD2. Germline V gene data show CDR1 as MNHNY and CDR2 as SVGAGI (reference sequence). The CDR3 sequence is 13 residues long. Trimming removed 7 bases from V and 2 bases from J; junction bases left unmatched: 4.

The table lists this clone with a few counts. The V gene is TRBV19, the J gene TRBJ2-2; D is perhaps TRBD1 (5 bases). The V gene lost 3 bases and the J gene lost 9 bases, with 14 bases spanning the gap. The germline V gene has CDR1 LNHDA and CDR2 SQIVND (reference sequence). The CDR3 loop spans 14 amino acids. CDR3 in DNA: TGTGCCAGTAGTATTCGGCAGGGCTGGTGGGAGCTGTTTTTT. Translated: CASSIRQGWWELFF.

V usage is TRBV10-3 and J usage is TRBJ2-2; TRBD1 might be the D (6 bases). This CDR3 contains 14 residues. Per the germline V gene, CDR1 is ENHRY and CDR2 is SYGVKD. V was clipped by 6 bases and J by 1 base, with 9 bases between them. The CDR3 loop is CAISRQENTGELFF. In DNA, the CDR3 is TGTGCCATCAGCCGACAGGAGAACACCGGGGAGCTGTTTTTT.

The chain joins TRBV2 to TRBJ1-6; D perhaps matches TRBD1 (6 bases). Germline V gene sequence: CDR1 SNHLY, CDR2 FYNNEI. The CDR3 totals 14 residues. V gave up 6 bases and J gave up 9 bases, with 15 bases separating them. CDR3 protein: CASRLGGLSSPLHF. The CDR3 DNA sequence: TGTGCCAGCAGGTTGGGGGGGCTAAGTTCACCCCTCCACTTT.

Comments on this clone: Other nucleotide sequences in the sample specify the same CDR3. This rearrangement joins TRBV7-9 to TRBJ1-6; D may be TRBD1 (6 bases). V was shortened by 2 bases and J by 7 bases, with 9 bases between the two germline ends. The germline V gene has CDR1 SEHNR and CDR2 FQNEAQ (reference sequence). The CDR3 runs to 14 residues. The CDR3 DNA sequence: TGTGCCAGCAGCTTACGACAGGAGAATTCACCCCTCCACTTT. Translation gives CASSLRQENSPLHF. Using reference TRBV7-9 and TRBJ1-6 for the parts outside the CDR3, the full variable domain is DTGVSQNPRHKITKRGQNVTFRCDPISEHNRLYWYRQTLGQGPEFLTYFQNEAQLEKSRLLSDRFSAERPKGSFSTLEIQRTEQGDSAMYLCASSLRQENSPLHFGNGTRLTVT.

V is TRBV19 and J is TRBJ2-7; 8 nucleotides agree with TRBD1. CDR3 length: 13 amino acids. V dropped 6 bases and J dropped 6; count of bases not matched to a gene: 7. Germline assignment: CDR1 LNHDA and CDR2 SQIVND (reference sequence). Written as DNA, the CDR3 is TGTGCCAGTAGCGGACAGGGCTCCCTCGAGCAGTACTTC. It translates to CASSGQGSLEQYF.

The rearrangement uses TRBV11-3 and TRBJ1-3, with TRBD1 matching over 10 bases. Per germline, CDR1 SGHNT and CDR2 YENEEA. This CDR3 region has 17 residues. V lost 4 bases, J lost 2 bases, and 8 bases stayed unmatched. The CDR3 DNA reads TGTGCCAGCAGCTCCGGACAGGGGGTTGGAGCTGGAAACACCATATATTTT. Encoded protein: CASSSGQGVGAGNTIYF.

This chain joins TRBV19 and TRBJ2-2; D is undetermined. Per germline, CDR1 LNHDA and CDR2 SQIVND (reference sequence). This CDR3 spans 14 amino acids. Trimming left V 5 bases short and J 0 bases short, with 7 bases between. The chain's CDR3 is CASSYQANTGELFF. The CDR3 coding sequence is TGTGCCAGTAGTTACCAGGCGAACACCGGGGAGCTGTTTTTT.

This chain joins TRBV5-6 and TRBJ1-2; tentatively, D is TRBD1 (5 bases). This CDR3 has 17 amino acids. The germline V gene encodes CDR1 SGHDT and CDR2 YYEEEE. Deletions cut 3 bases from V and 2 bases from J, with 20 bases between. CDR3 loop: CASSSTWRGDANYGYTF. The CDR3 nucleotides are TGTGCCAGCAGCTCGACTTGGAGGGGAGACGCCAACTATGGCTACACCTTC.

The chain recombines TRBV6-4 with TRBJ2-3; TRBD2 matches at 9 bases. Germline V CDR1 and CDR2: MRHNA, SNTAGT. This CDR3 is 16 amino acids long. V was pared by 0 bases and J by 4 bases, with 5 bases of the junction left unmatched. CDR3 sequence (DNA): TGTGCCAGCAGTGACTCGAAGCGGGGGGAGGCAGATACGCAGTATTTT. The encoded protein is CASSDSKRGEADTQYF.

The V and J genes are TRBV29-1 and TRBJ1-4; D is possibly TRBD1 (5 bases). The V and J ends lost 2 bases and 11 bases respectively, with 12 bases between them. Germline CDR1 reads SQVTM; CDR2 reads ANQGSEA. There are 12 residues in the CDR3. CDR3: CSVEYGGGKLFF. In DNA, the CDR3 is TGCAGCGTTGAATACGGGGGAGGGAAACTGTTTTTT.